The present TCR beta chain was sequenced within a study of T cells in Graves' hyperthyroidism and ophthalmopathy. Germline V gene sequence: CDR1 SGDLS, CDR2 YYNGEE. The CDR3 loop spans 15 amino acids. Trimming shortened V by 3 bases and J by 7 bases, and 19 bases separated the two germline ends. Ophthalmopathy patients had Clinical Activity Score at least 3, NOSPECS grade at least 4, duration under 3 months. Pregnant or lactating patients were excluded, as were those with uncontrolled infection or other autoimmune disease. Amplification of TCR beta CDR3 regions was performed using RNA transcripts as template. The TCR CDR3 was amplified in a first-round RT-PCR using the HTBI primer set. One entry per CDR3 protein, called by TCRdb with MiXCR from the multiplex PCR reads. This sample has about 270,000 distinct CDR3 sequences, with roughly 22% found just once. With respect to this clonotype: The antigen is unknown.

General study results and limits: The model forecast ophthalmopathy, anticipating it by a median about six months before onset.

The sequencing sample was made of blood. This receptor was taken from a man aged 30-40 years with Graves' ophthalmopathy. The chain combines TRBV9 with TRBJ2-5; possibly TRBD1 or TRBD2 for D (5 bases each). CDR3 residues: CASSALGSGQGTQYF. The CDR3 DNA is TGTGCCAGCAGCGCCCTGGGAAGCGGCCAGGGGACCCAGTACTTC.